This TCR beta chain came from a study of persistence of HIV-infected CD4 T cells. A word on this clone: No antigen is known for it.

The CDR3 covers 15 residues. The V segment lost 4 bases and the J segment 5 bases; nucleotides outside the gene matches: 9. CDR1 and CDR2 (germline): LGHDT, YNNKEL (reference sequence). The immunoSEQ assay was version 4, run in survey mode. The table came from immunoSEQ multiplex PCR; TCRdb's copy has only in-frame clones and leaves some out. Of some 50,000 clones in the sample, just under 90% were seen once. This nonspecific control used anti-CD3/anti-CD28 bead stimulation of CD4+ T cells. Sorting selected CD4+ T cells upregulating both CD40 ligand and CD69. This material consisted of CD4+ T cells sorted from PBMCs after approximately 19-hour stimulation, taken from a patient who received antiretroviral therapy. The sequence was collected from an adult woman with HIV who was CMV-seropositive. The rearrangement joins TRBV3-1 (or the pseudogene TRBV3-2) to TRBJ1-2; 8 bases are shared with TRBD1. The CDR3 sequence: CASSLRTGSGYGYTF. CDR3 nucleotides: TGTGCCAGCAGCCTCCGGACAGGGTCAGGTTATGGCTACACCTTC.